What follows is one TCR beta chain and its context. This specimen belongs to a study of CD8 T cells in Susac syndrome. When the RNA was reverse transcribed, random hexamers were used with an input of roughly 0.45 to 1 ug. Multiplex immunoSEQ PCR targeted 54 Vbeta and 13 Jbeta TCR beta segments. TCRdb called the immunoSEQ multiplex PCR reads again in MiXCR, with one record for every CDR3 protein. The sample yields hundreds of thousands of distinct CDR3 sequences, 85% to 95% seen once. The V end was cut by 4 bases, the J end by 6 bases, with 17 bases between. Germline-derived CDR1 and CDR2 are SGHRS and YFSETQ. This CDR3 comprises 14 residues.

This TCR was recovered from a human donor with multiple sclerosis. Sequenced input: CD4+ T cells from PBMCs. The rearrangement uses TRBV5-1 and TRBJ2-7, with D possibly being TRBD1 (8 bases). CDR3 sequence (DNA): TGCGCCAGCAGCCCCAGCGGGACAGGATCCGAGCAGTACGTC. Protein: CASSPSGTGSEQYV.